In its sample, the clone carrying this TCR beta chain was seen a few times. Per the original data handling: How many nucleated cells were present was estimated from reference gene primer amplification. Sequencing used immunoSEQ multiplex PCR; TCRdb keeps in-frame clones, though not all of them. The D gene and trimming were derived from the DNA, and the V and J assignments and clone size from that table. The profile shows fewer than 200,000 clones, about 88% of them singletons. Enrolment of Seattle patients took place during active infection, and they were followed longitudinally. This sample stems from a study of blood T cell repertoires in COVID-19. For the study at large: COVID-19 samples collected from the United States, Italy and Spain covered acute and convalescent phases. T cells, B-cell-depleted T cells, or PBMCs provided the cDNA or gDNA that served as material.

This receptor was taken from a woman of 80 years or more with COVID-19, enrolled during active disease. Sequenced: peripheral blood.

CDR3 nucleotides: TGTGCCAGCACCGACATAGCGGGAGCTGGCGAGCAGTACTTC. Encoded protein: CASTDIAGAGEQYF. J is TRBJ2-7 and V is TRBV19; the match to TRBD2 covers 9 bases. Unmatched junction bases numbered 12, after V lost 9 bases and J lost 6 bases. CDR3 length: 14 residues. The germline V gene encodes CDR1 LNHDA and CDR2 SQIVND (reference sequence).